This TCR beta chain was recovered during a study (dated by TCRdb to 2016 to 2017). Library construction relied on RT-PCR. Reads for this sample came from an Illumina MiSeq. TCRdb ran its own pipeline on the public reads, namely fastp trimming at Q25 and MiXCR clone calling, and kept in-frame beta chains. Identical CDR3 protein sequences are pooled into one entry, listed with their most common genes and DNA. The sample table shows about 680,000 distinct CDR3 sequences, and 13% to 15% are seen once. Together, the top ten hold just over 3.5% of the sample. This clonotype was seen many times. The specificity of this receptor is unknown. The input lacks base qualities; no much larger clone sits a single base away. Sequenced: memory CD4+ T cells from blood. The clonotype comes from a female donor in good health, serving as a healthy control.

The CDR3 region reads CASSLEAGTETQYF. At the DNA level, the sequence is TGCGCCAGCAGCTTGGAGGCAGGGACGGAGACCCAGTACTTC. The chain is made from TRBV5-1 and TRBJ2-5; the D call is possibly TRBD1 or TRBD2, each sharing 5 bases. V is cut by 0 bases and J by 5 bases, and the space between the germline ends is 11 bases. Taken from cysteine to phenylalanine, the CDR3 has 14 residues. Only CDR3 DNA is held: 42 bases, read in frame from base 1. In the germline V gene, CDR1 corresponds to SGHRS and CDR2 to YFSETQ.